Each of the 13 T cell receptor beta chains below was sequenced from the same sample in a study of CD8 T cells in Susac syndrome (dated by TCRdb to between 2017 and 2020). Library construction relied on the immunoSEQ multiplex PCR assay. RNA was extracted using the RNeasy kit, and roughly 0.45 to 1 microgram was reverse transcribed with random hexamers. Using fastp trimming at Q25 and MiXCR clonotype assembly, TCRdb reanalyzed the public sequencing data and kept in-frame beta chains. Under each unique CDR3 protein, matching rows form one entry showing the most common genes and DNA. This sample comprises a few hundred thousand distinct CDR3 sequences, 80% to 95% of them detected only once. The ten largest clones capture 0.1% to 0.15% of the sample. The sample comprised CD8+ T cells from PBMCs. Receptors were obtained from a human donor with multiple sclerosis.

This clonotype appeared a single time. The V and J genes are TRBV20-1 and TRBJ1-3; no definite D call. V lost 6 bases to trimming and J lost 5 bases, with 17 bases between them. Germline V lookup: CDR1 DFQATT, CDR2 SNEGSKA (reference sequence). The CDR3 covers 14 residues. The CDR3 loop reads CSAPGPLGRNTIYF. The CDR3 nucleotides are TGCAGTGCGCCAGGCCCTTTAGGGAGAAACACCATATATTTT.

V usage is TRBV7-6 and J usage is TRBJ1-1, with 7 bases identical to TRBD1. This CDR3 contains 13 residues. J was trimmed by 4 bases and V by 5 bases; bases with no gene match: 4. The germline CDR1 and CDR2 sequences are SGHVS and FNYEAQ. The CDR3 spells CASSRQGGTEAFF. As DNA, the CDR3 is TGTGCCAGCAGCAGACAGGGTGGCACTGAAGCTTTCTTT.

CDR3 residues: CSGGSPAWSTEAFF. The CDR3 nucleotides read TGCAGCGGTGGCTCGCCCGCGTGGAGCACTGAAGCTTTCTTT. This chain joins TRBV29-1 and TRBJ1-1; D not resolved. Germline V gene sequence: CDR1 SQVTM, CDR2 ANQGSEA. The CDR3 totals 14 residues. V was shortened by 7 bases and J by 4 bases, with 19 bases between the two germline ends. Full variable domain (rest looked up from reference TRBV29-1 and TRBJ1-1): SAVISQKPSRDICQRGTSLTIQCQVDSQVTMMFWYRQQPGQSLTLIATANQGSEATYESGFVIDKFPISRPNLTFSTLTVSNMSPEDSSIYLCSGGSPAWSTEAFFGQGTRLTVV.

V and J are TRBV13 and TRBJ2-3; 10 bases agree with TRBD2. The junction had 3 bases not matched to a gene; V was cut back by 3 bases and J by 0 bases. CDR1 PRHDT and CDR2 FYEKMQ come from the germline V gene (reference sequence). The CDR3 totals 16 residues. The CDR3 DNA sequence: TGTGCCAGCAGCTTCCCTAGCGGGAGAAGCACAGATACGCAGTATTTT. It specifies CASSFPSGRSTDTQYF. The full variable domain, rest sourced from reference TRBV13 and TRBJ2-3, is AAGVIQSPRHLIKEKRETATLKCYPIPRHDTVYWYQQGPGQDPQFLISFYEKMQSDKGSIPDRFSAQQFSDYHSELNMSSLELGDSALYFCASSFPSGRSTDTQYFGPGTRLTVL.

J is TRBJ2-7 and V is TRBV12-3 or TRBV12-4, with D unresolved. CDR3 size: 13 residues. The germline V and J ends were trimmed by 5 bases and 0 bases, with 8 bases remaining between them. CDR3 nucleotide sequence: TGTGCCAGCAGTCGTATGAGCTCCTACGAGCAGTACTTC. It is translated as CASSRMSSYEQYF.

The chain combines TRBV10-3 with TRBJ1-3; D ambiguous. The CDR3 has 13 residues. Per germline, CDR1 ENHRY and CDR2 SYGVKD. V shed 7 bases and J shed 0 bases, with 7 bases lying between them. CDR3 bases: TGTGCCATCACCCCCCTCTCTGGAAACACCATATATTTT. It translates to CAITPLSGNTIYF.

This clonotype was observed a few times. This rearrangement joins TRBV27 to TRBJ2-7; 9 bases align to TRBD1. Germline V CDR1 and CDR2: MNHEY, SMNVEV (reference sequence). J gave up 3 bases and V 7 bases, and 13 bases lay outside the gene matches. The CDR3 is 16 residues long. The CDR3 region is CASTTSRDRVFYEQYF. The CDR3 DNA follows: TGTGCCAGCACAACTTCCCGGGACAGGGTGTTCTACGAGCAGTACTTC.

V is TRBV12-5 and J is TRBJ1-1; D may be TRBD1 (5 bases). Germline CDR1 is LGHNT and CDR2 is FRNRAP. V was clipped by 6 bases and J by 2 bases, with 13 bases between them. This CDR3 contains 14 residues. The CDR3: CASGQGHFNTEAFF. CDR3 nucleotide sequence: TGTGCTAGTGGCCAAGGACATTTCAACACTGAAGCTTTCTTT.

This clonotype was seen only once. The rearrangement links TRBV13 to TRBJ1-2; perhaps TRBD1 as D (6 bases). The germline gives CDR1 PRHDT, CDR2 FYEKMQ (reference sequence). CDR3 length: 15 residues. V lost 5 bases and J 2 bases, leaving 15 bases between the germline ends. This chain's CDR3 is CASSSVQGINYGYTF. CDR3 sequence (DNA): TGTGCCAGCAGCAGCGTACAGGGTATCAACTATGGCTACACCTTC.

The genes are TRBV7-9 and TRBJ1-2, with D unresolved. V was pared by 5 bases and J by 7 bases, with 20 bases between. Germline assignment: CDR1 SEHNR and CDR2 FQNEAQ (reference sequence). The CDR3 sequence is 15 residues long. CDR3 region: CASSDPGLAEGGYTF. The CDR3 region has the DNA TGTGCCAGCAGCGACCCCGGTTTAGCGGAGGGTGGCTACACCTTC.

The J gene is TRBJ2-1, the V gene TRBV19, with D possibly matching TRBD1 (6 bases). This CDR3 region has 14 residues. V lost 3 bases to trimming and J lost 3 bases, with 9 bases between them. CDR1 and CDR2 from the germline V gene are LNHDA and SQIVND (reference sequence). The CDR3 nucleotides are TGTGCCAGTAGTATTCAGGGGTTCTACAATGAGCAGTTCTTC. Residues: CASSIQGFYNEQFF.

This sequence joins TRBV7-9 and TRBJ2-7; 7 bases align to TRBD2. With 5 bases clipped from V and 5 bases from J, the junction kept 3 bases outside the gene matches. Germline V CDR1 and CDR2: SEHNR, FQNEAQ (reference sequence). This CDR3 comprises 12 residues. The CDR3 loop is CASSGLVDEQYF. The CDR3 region has the DNA TGTGCCAGCAGCGGACTAGTGGACGAGCAGTACTTC.

This clonotype occurred once. The chain joins TRBV9 to TRBJ2-7, with 11 bases aligning to TRBD1. The CDR3 consists of 15 residues. V was clipped by 3 bases and J by 3 bases; unmatched bases: 5. CDR1 is SGDLS, CDR2 YYNGEE, per germline. The CDR3 DNA follows: TGTGCCAGCAGCGCAACCGGGACAGGGGGCTACGAGCAGTACTTC. Amino acids: CASSATGTGGYEQYF.